Here is one TCR beta chain with its context. The antigen remains unidentified. The entry originates in a study of response to subunit inactivated influenza vaccine. Whole-study results and caveats: The authors suggested that every seasonal influenza vaccination recruits few new T cells.

The germline gives CDR1 SGHAT, CDR2 FQNNGV. The CDR3 sequence is 13 residues long. V lost 5 bases to trimming and J lost 5 bases, with 12 bases between them. TCRdb processed the RT-PCR reads anew with MiXCR; each CDR3 protein has one entry. In the table there are around 480,000 distinct CDR3 sequences, 16% of which are singletons. Sequenced material: CD4+ T cells sorted from PBMCs, taken about 24 months after vaccination. The TCR sequence derives from a man between 50 and 75 years old who received an inactivated influenza vaccine. The rearrangement joins TRBV11-2 to TRBJ2-5; D unclear. In DNA form, the CDR3 reads TGTGCCAGCAGCCTCGGTCACCGGGAGACCCAGTACTTC. Its translation is CASSLGHRETQYF.